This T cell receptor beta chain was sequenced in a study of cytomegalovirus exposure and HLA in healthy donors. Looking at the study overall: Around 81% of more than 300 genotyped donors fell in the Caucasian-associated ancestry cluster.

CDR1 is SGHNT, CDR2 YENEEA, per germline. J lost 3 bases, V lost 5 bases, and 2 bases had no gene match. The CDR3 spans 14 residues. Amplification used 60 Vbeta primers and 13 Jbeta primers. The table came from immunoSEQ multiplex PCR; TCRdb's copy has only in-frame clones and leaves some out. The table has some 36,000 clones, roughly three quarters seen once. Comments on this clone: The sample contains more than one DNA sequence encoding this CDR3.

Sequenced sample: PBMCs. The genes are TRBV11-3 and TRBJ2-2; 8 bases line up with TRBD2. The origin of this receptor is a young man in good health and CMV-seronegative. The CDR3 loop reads CASSLGGDTGELFF. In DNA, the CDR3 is TGTGCCAGCAGCCTCGGGGGGGACACCGGGGAGCTGTTTTTT. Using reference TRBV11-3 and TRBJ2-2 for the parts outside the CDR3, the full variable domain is EAGVVQSPRYKIIEKKQPVAFWCNPISGHNTLYWYLQNLGQGPELLIRYENEEAVDDSQLPKDRFSAERLKGVDSTLKIQPAELGDSAVYLCASSLGGDTGELFFGEGSRLTVL.